This T cell receptor beta chain stems from a study of regulatory T cells in long-lasting Graves disease (dated by TCRdb to the early 2020s). Concerning the study at large: Persistent Graves' disease was defined as persistently positive TSH receptor autoantibodies together with antithyroid drug treatment for over 5 years. The study was registered as a clinical trial and conducted in China. Patients with persistent Graves' disease were compared with patients with newly diagnosed Graves' disease using TCR sequencing and RNA sequencing of peripheral blood. A total of roughly 35 samples underwent TCR sequencing: around 13 from persistent and roughly 20 from newly diagnosed Graves' disease patients. In the clinical cohort, patients with persistent Graves' disease had used antithyroid drugs for an average of about 10 years.

Libraries were constructed by multiplex PCR. TCRdb names Illumina HiSeq 4000 as the instrument used. iRepertoire HTBI primers and Arm-PCR amplification of CDR3 regions were used to construct TCR beta libraries. Gel purification was performed on PCR products prior to sequencing. In the source study's methods: A total of around 66 TRBV and more than twelve TRBJ segments were identified across samples and were used for gene usage analysis of CDR3 amino acid clonotypes. Filtered high-quality paired reads were merged into contigs using COPE and FqMerger. Contigs were aligned with BLAST to IMGT TRBV, TRBD and TRBJ reference genes, and CDR3 was defined per IMGT. Any clonotype with a frequency above 0.1% was classified as a highly expanded clone. Shannon entropy served as the measure of repertoire diversity, while the Gini coefficient captured V-J evenness. Clonotypes shared by more than one individual were considered public. TCRdb reworked the public reads: Q25 trimming with fastp, MiXCR clone assembly, productive beta chains retained. Under each unique CDR3 protein, matching rows form one entry showing the most common genes and DNA. The V and J calls follow TCRdb's processing rather than the paper's. Across this sample there are fewer than 550,000 distinct CDR3 sequences, with 20% to 25% seen only once. The top ten clones comprise 7% to 9% of the sample.

The cysteine opens and the phenylalanine closes a CDR3 of 15 amino acids. Of the read, only the CDR3 DNA is kept; its 45 bases are in frame from base 1. The germline V gene encodes CDR1 SGHNT and CDR2 YENEEA. Cut back by 0 bases and 2 bases, the V and J ends lie 8 bases apart. In this sample, this clonotype turned up many times. There is no known antigen for this receptor. Base qualities are missing; no much larger clone stands one base away. The time point label of this sample denotes: persistent/refractory GD, antithyroid drugs over 5 years with positive TRAb. For both TCR sequencing and RNA sequencing, RNA was extracted from PBMCs using TRIzol. Graves' disease was diagnosed according to American Thyroid Association guidelines. Recruitment of patients was carried out at an endocrinology department in Xi'an, China. Each patient gave approximately 8.8 milliliters of peripheral blood, collected in an EDTA anticoagulant tube. Ficoll Paque Plus density gradient separation was used to isolate PBMCs, and no additional T cell sorting was done. An Agilent 2100 Bioanalyzer and agarose gel were used to assess RNA quality, and a NanoDrop 2000 was used to measure RNA concentration.

What the authors observed across the whole study: Only the TCR beta chain was sequenced and analyzed. Compared with newly diagnosed patients, patients with persistent Graves' disease had lower TCR Shannon entropy and fewer highly expanded clones, which suggests clonal expansion. Peripheral blood alone was examined, since thyroid tissue, which constituted the primary lesion, could not be accessed. The small sample size was acknowledged by the authors as a limitation that may reduce accuracy. TRBV28, TRBJ1-2 and TRBJ2-5 were preferentially used in persistent disease, while TRBV20-1 and TRBJ2-1 were favored in newly diagnosed disease. Patients with persistent disease shared more public clonotypes (around 3,000) than newly diagnosed patients did (around 1,000).

This sample comprised peripheral blood mononuclear cells (PBMCs), obtained when the disease was refractory, from a patient treated with antithyroid drugs. This chain joins TRBV11-3 to TRBJ2-4, with the D call tentatively TRBD1 or TRBD2, each fitting 5 bases. This TCR was sampled from a female donor with Graves disease. The bases read TGTGCCAGCAGCTTAGAAGGGACCTCCAAAAACATTCAGTACTTC. It specifies CASSLEGTSKNIQYF.